The 6 T cell receptor beta chains given below trace back to one sample, sequenced in a study of human T cells and chemical hapten exposure. The time point: patch test 2, 6 weeks after DPC sensitization. Treatment defined: therapeutic diphenylcyclopropenone sensitization with weekly scalp DPC. MiXCR was run by TCRdb on the RACE reads, yielding one entry per CDR3 protein. The table shows about 140,000 distinct CDR3 sequences, with roughly 10% occurring only once. The starting material was whole blood, obtained in connection with sensitization to the hapten diphenylcyclopropenone (DPC). The receptors originated from a woman aged 50 to 65 with alopecia areata. Some clones in this sample may be carry-over from other donors' samples.

This clonotype came up many times. The chain couples TRBV6-1 to TRBJ2-7; no reliable D call. CDR1 MNHNS and CDR2 SASEGT come from the germline V gene. V lost 4 bases, J lost 6 bases, and 7 bases lay in between. The CDR3 spans 11 residues. The CDR3 bases are TGTGCCAGCAGTGCGGGTCGCGAGCAGTACTTC. Its translation: CASSAGREQYF.

This clonotype was detected a few times. The V and J genes are TRBV2 and TRBJ2-2; 7 bases fit TRBD1. The CDR3 spans 16 residues. Per the germline V gene, CDR1 is SNHLY and CDR2 is FYNNEI. With 7 bases clipped from V and 1 base from J, the junction kept 9 bases outside the gene matches. CDR3 nucleotide sequence: TGTGCCAGCAAACGGGACAGTTCATTGAACACCGGGGAGCTGTTTTTT. Encoded protein: CASKRDSSLNTGELFF. Looking up the rest from reference TRBV2 and TRBJ2-2 gives the full variable domain: EPEVTQTPSHQVTQMGQEVILRCVPISNHLYFYWYRQILGQKVEFLVSFYNNEISEKSEIFDDQFSVERPDGSNFTLKIRSTKLEDSAMYFCASKRDSSLNTGELFFGEGSRLTVL.

The V call is TRBV5-1, the J call TRBJ2-1, with 8 bases aligning to TRBD1. CDR3 length: 15 amino acids. Germline V CDR1 and CDR2: SGHRS, YFSETQ. The trim removed 3 bases at V and 6 bases at J, leaving 8 bases unmatched. Here the CDR3 DNA reads TGCGCCAGCAGCTGGCGGCAGGGGGCAGCCAATGAGCAGTTCTTC. This gives the protein CASSWRQGAANEQFF.

This clonotype was observed many times. The CDR3 sequence is CASSLTGTDNQPQHF. CDR3 DNA sequence: TGTGCCAGCAGCTTAACCGGGACAGATAATCAGCCCCAGCATTTT. The V gene is TRBV7-2, the J gene TRBJ1-5, with 7 bases aligning to TRBD1. The J segment lost 4 bases and the V segment lost 2 bases, leaving 5 bases of the junction unmatched. Germline CDR1 SGHTA, CDR2 FQGNSA. The CDR3 extends over 15 amino acids.

In this sample, this clonotype turned up a few times. The rearrangement joins TRBV27 to TRBJ2-3; the D gene is possibly TRBD1 (5 bases). This CDR3 is 16 amino acids long. The germline gives CDR1 MNHEY, CDR2 SMNVEV (reference sequence). V lost 6 bases, J lost 6 bases, and 22 bases lay in between. In nucleotides, the CDR3 is TGTGCCAGCAGCCCCTCCCGCCAGGGCTATAGGGATACGCAGTATTTT. As protein: CASSPSRQGYRDTQYF.

The chain couples TRBV12-3 or TRBV12-4 to TRBJ1-3; D possibly corresponds to TRBD1 (5 bases). Trimming removed 3 bases from V and 0 bases from J, with 12 bases in between. There are 16 residues in the CDR3. This CDR3 is CASSFAGSYSGNTIYF. The CDR3 DNA follows: TGTGCCAGCAGTTTTGCAGGGTCGTACTCTGGAAACACCATATATTTT.